This T cell receptor beta chain emerged from a study of regulatory T cells in long-lasting Graves disease. As for the study in general: For under 3 months, newly diagnosed Graves' patients had been taking antithyroid drugs. Findings and limits, study-wide: Those with persistent disease had in common more public clonotypes (about 2,700) than new patients (roughly 970). The small sample size may have reduced accuracy.

The time point: newly diagnosed GD, antithyroid drugs for less than 3 months. The authors made the TCR library using RNA they extracted from PBMCs. The patient group derived from an endocrinology department in Xi'an, China. V lost 3 bases, J lost 3 bases, and 6 bases stayed unmatched. The CDR3 has 15 residues. For TCR beta, libraries came from iRepertoire HTBI primers and Arm-PCR of CDR3 regions. Using its own MiXCR run on the multiplex PCR reads, TCRdb lists one record per CDR3 protein. The sample includes around 400,000 distinct CDR3 sequences, about a sixth of them seen just once. On this clonotype: Its antigen is unknown.

The rearrangement uses TRBV12-3 or TRBV12-4 and TRBJ2-7; the match to TRBD1 covers 9 bases. The material was peripheral blood mononuclear cells (PBMCs), obtained at new diagnosis, from a patient treated with antithyroid drugs. This receptor was obtained from a female donor with Graves disease. The CDR3 region is CASSFTGQGLYEQYF. The CDR3 region has the DNA TGTGCCAGCAGTTTCACGGGACAGGGACTCTACGAGCAGTACTTC.